The following is a T cell receptor beta chain sequence with its context. In the source study's methods: Reference gene primer amplification gave nucleated cell count estimates. Libraries were prepared by immunoSEQ multiplex PCR; TCRdb keeps only in-frame clonotypes and omits some of them. V, J and clone size reflect that table, while D and trimming were determined from the DNA. Of over 50,000 clones listed, around four fifths were seen once; the top ten hold 14%. The sample originates from a study of blood T cell repertoires in COVID-19. Study summary: Material from acute and convalescent COVID-19 was sourced from the United States, Italy and Spain. Sources were T cells, B-cell-depleted T cells, or PBMCs; the material itself was cDNA or gDNA.

Germline V gene lookup returns CDR1 SGDLS and CDR2 YYNGEE. The length of the CDR3 is 15 residues. J gave up 10 bases and V 4 bases, and 12 bases lay outside the gene matches. Sequencing input: peripheral blood. The chain is built from TRBV9 and TRBJ2-1; 9 bases align to TRBD2. The clonotype comes from a human donor in a cohort sampled during active COVID-19. The CDR3 loop reads CASSPSDNSGGEQFF. The CDR3 DNA is TGTGCCAGCAGCCCTAGCGATAATAGCGGGGGCGAGCAGTTCTTC.